This T cell receptor (beta chain) was sequenced during a study of blood T cell repertoires in COVID-19. Across the whole study: Researchers got acute and convalescent COVID-19 samples from the United States, Italy and Spain.

The CDR3 totals 13 residues. The J segment lost 8 bases and the V segment lost 5 bases, leaving 7 bases of the junction unmatched. Germline CDR1 reads SGHTA; CDR2 reads FQGNSA. The sample holds one count of this clone. In the authors' workflow: By means of reference gene primer amplification, nucleated cell counts were estimated. Only in-frame clones appear in the TCRdb table, and some are missing; sequencing was by immunoSEQ multiplex PCR. That table furnishes V, J and clone size, whereas the DNA furnished D and trimming. The table lists 200,000 to 250,000 clones, about 90% of them singletons. The origin of this receptor is a man aged 35 to 55 with active or convalescent COVID-19. This sequence joins TRBV7-2 and TRBJ1-2, with TRBD1 matching 8 bases. Sequenced material: peripheral blood. This chain's CDR3 is CASSHTTGDGYTF. CDR3 DNA sequence: TGTGCCAGCAGCCACACGACAGGGGACGGCTACACCTTC.